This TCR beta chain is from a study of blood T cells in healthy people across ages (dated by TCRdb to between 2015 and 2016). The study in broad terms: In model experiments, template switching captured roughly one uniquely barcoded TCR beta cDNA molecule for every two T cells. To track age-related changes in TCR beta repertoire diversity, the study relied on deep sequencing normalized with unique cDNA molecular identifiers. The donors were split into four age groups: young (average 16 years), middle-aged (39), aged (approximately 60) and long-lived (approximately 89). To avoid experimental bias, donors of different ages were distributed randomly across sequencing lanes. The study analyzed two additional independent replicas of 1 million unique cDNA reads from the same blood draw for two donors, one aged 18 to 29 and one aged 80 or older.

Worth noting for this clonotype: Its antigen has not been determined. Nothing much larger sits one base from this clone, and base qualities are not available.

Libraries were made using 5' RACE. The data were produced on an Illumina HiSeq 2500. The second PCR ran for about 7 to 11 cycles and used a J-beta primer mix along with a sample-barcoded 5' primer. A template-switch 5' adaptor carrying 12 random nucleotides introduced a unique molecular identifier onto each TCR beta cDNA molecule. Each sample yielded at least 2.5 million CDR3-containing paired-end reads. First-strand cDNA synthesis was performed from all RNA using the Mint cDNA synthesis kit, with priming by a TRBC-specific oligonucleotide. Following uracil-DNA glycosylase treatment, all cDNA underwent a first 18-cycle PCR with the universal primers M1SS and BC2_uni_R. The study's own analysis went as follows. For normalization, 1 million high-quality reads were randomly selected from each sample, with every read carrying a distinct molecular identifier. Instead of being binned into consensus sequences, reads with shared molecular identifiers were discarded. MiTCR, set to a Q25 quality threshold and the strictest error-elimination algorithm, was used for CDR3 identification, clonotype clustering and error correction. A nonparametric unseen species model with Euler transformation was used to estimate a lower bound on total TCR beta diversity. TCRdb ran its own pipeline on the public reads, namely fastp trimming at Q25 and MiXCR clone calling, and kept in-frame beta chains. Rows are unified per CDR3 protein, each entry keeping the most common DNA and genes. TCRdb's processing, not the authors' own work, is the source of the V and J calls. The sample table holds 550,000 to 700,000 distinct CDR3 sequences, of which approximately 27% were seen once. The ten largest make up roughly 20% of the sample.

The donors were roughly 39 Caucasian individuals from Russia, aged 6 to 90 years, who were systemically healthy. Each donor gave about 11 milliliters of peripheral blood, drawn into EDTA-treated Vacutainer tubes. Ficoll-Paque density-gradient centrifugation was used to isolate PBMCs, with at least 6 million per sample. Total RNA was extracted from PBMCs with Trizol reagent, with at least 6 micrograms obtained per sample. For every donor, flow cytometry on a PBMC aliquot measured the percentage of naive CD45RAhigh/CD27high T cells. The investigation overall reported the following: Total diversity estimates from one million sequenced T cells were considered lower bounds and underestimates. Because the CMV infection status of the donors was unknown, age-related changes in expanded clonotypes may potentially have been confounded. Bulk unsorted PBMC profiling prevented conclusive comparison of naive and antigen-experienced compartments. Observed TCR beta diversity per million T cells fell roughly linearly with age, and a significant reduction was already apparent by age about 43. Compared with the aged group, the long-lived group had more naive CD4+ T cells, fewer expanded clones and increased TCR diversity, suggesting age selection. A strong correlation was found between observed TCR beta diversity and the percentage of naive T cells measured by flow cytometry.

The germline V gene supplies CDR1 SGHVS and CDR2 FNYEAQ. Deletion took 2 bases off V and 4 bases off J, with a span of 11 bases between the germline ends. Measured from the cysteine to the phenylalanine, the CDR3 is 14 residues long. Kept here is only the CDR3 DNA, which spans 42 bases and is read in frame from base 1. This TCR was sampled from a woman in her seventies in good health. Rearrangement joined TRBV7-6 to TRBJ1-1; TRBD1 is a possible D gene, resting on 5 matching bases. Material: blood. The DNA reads TGTGCCAGCAGCTTAAGTTCGGGGCTCACTGAAGCTTTCTTT. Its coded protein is CASSLSSGLTEAFF. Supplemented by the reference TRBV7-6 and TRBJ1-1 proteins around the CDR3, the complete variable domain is GAGVSQSPRYKVTKRGQDVALRCDPISGHVSLYWYRQALGQGPEFLTYFNYEAQQDKSGLPNDRFSAERPEGSISTLTIQRTEQRDSAMYRCASSLSSGLTEAFFGQGTRLTVV.